These 25 T cell receptor beta chains originate from one sample sequenced in a study of blood T cell repertoires in COVID-19. The repertoire was sequenced with immunoSEQ multiplex PCR; TCRdb's copy has only in-frame clones and lacks some. The sample consists of approximately 500,000 clones, roughly 91% of them appearing once. Sequencing was performed on peripheral blood. Receptors originate from a woman aged 50 to 60 with COVID-19, enrolled during active disease.

This rearrangement joins TRBV10-3 to TRBJ1-2; D is possibly TRBD1 (5 bases). Germline CDR1 and CDR2: ENHRY and SYGVKD. The ends were cut back, 3 bases at V and 4 bases at J, with 18 bases in the middle. CDR3 length: 16 residues. The CDR3 coding sequence is TGTGCCATCAGTGACCCCCTAGACAGAGCCGCCTATGGCTACACCTTC. It encodes CAISDPLDRAAYGYTF.

Only a few counts were recorded for this clone. The chain uses TRBV10-3 and TRBJ1-5; 7 bases agree with TRBD1. Germline-derived CDR1 and CDR2 are ENHRY and SYGVKD. The CDR3 runs to 16 residues. The J segment lost 0 bases and the V segment lost 6 bases, leaving 8 bases of the junction unmatched. CDR3 amino acids: CAISTGEGSSNQPQHF. CDR3 DNA: TGTGCCATCAGCACAGGGGAAGGGAGTAGCAATCAGCCCCAGCATTTT.

The rearrangement uses TRBV5-1 and TRBJ2-7, with TRBD1 as a possible D gene (5 bases). The germline V gene encodes CDR1 SGHRS and CDR2 YFSETQ. This CDR3 contains 12 residues. With 4 bases removed from V and 7 bases from J, the gap between germline ends came to 12 bases. The CDR3 region has the DNA TGCGCCAGCAGCCCGACAGTTGGGGAGCAGTACTTC. Its translation is CASSPTVGEQYF. The variable domain in full, completed from reference TRBV5-1 and TRBJ2-7, reads KAGVTQTPRYLIKTRGQQVTLSCSPISGHRSVSWYQQTPGQGLQFLFEYFSETQRNKGNFPGRFSGRQFSNSRSEMNVSTLELGDSALYLCASSPTVGEQYFGPGTRLTVT.

The chain joins TRBV5-1 to TRBJ2-1, with TRBD1 matching over 7 bases. The length of the CDR3 is 13 residues. Trimming took 4 bases from V and 8 from J; bases not matched to a gene: 6. Per germline, CDR1 SGHRS and CDR2 YFSETQ. This chain's CDR3 is CASSPTGMDEQFF. The CDR3, as DNA: TGCGCCAGCAGCCCGACAGGGATGGATGAGCAGTTCTTC.

The genes are TRBV4-2 and TRBJ2-7; D unclear. Germline CDR1 LGHNA, CDR2 YNFKEQ. Trimming left V 0 bases short and J 3 bases short, with 6 bases between. This CDR3 has 13 amino acids. Here the CDR3 DNA reads TGTGCCAGCAGCCAAGATCCCAACTACGAGCAGTACTTC. Encoded protein: CASSQDPNYEQYF.

The rearrangement links TRBV12-1 to TRBJ1-6; the table names TRBD1, a call not compared with the DNA. TRBV12-1 is flagged as a pseudogene. This CDR3 spans 15 amino acids. As DNA, the CDR3 is TGTGCCAGCAGTTCCGACAGTCGCAATAATTCACCCCTCCACTTT. Its translation is CASSSDSRNNSPLHF.

This clone was picked up a small number of times. This chain connects TRBV3-1 (or the pseudogene TRBV3-2) to TRBJ1-2; unclear D gene. Germline CDR1 is LGHDT and CDR2 is YNNKEL (reference sequence). V was pared by 0 bases and J by 3 bases, with 5 bases between. The CDR3 runs to 13 residues. This CDR3 reads CASSQERHYGYTF. CDR3 nucleotides: TGTGCCAGCAGCCAAGAGAGGCACTATGGCTACACCTTC.

The V gene is TRBV25-1, the J gene TRBJ1-1; TRBD1 might be the D (5 bases). The CDR3 contains 13 residues. V lost 7 bases to trimming and J lost 4 bases, with 13 bases between them. CDR1 is MGHDK, CDR2 SYGVNS, per germline. The CDR3 here is CASTYPQGTEAFF. The CDR3 DNA follows: TGTGCCAGCACCTACCCTCAGGGCACTGAAGCTTTCTTT.

This clone was counted only a few times. The J gene is TRBJ1-2, the V gene TRBV7-9, with 7 bases matching TRBD1. This CDR3 contains 13 residues. Germline loops: CDR1 SEHNR, CDR2 FQNEAQ (reference sequence). After removal of 4 bases from V and 4 bases from J, the junction contained 3 bases not matched to a gene. The CDR3 region has the DNA TGTGCCAGCAGCTCGTCAGGGGGCTATGGCTACACCTTC. Amino acids: CASSSSGGYGYTF.

The V call is TRBV27, the J call TRBJ2-3; 9 bases align to TRBD1. This CDR3 contains 14 residues. V gave up 11 bases and J gave up 4 bases; unmatched junction bases: 10. Germline CDR1 reads MNHEY; CDR2 reads SMNVEV (reference sequence). The CDR3: CAARDREGADTQYF. CDR3 nucleotide sequence: TGTGCCGCTAGGGACAGGGAAGGGGCAGATACGCAGTATTTT.

The chain combines TRBV6-5 with TRBJ2-2; no clear D gene. Trimming took 4 bases from V and 3 from J, leaving 6 bases between them. The CDR3 is 13 amino acids. The germline V gene has CDR1 MNHEY and CDR2 SVGAGI. In nucleotides, the CDR3 is TGTGCCAGCAGTTCCGGAGACACCGGGGAGCTGTTTTTT. Encoded protein: CASSSGDTGELFF.

The rearrangement joins TRBV6-4 to TRBJ1-2; 7 bases map to TRBD1. The CDR3 consists of 15 residues. The germline gives CDR1 MRHNA, CDR2 SNTAGT. J gave up 4 bases and V 2 bases, and 7 bases lay outside the gene matches. CDR3 DNA sequence: TGTGCCAGCAGTGACAGTACACAGGGGACCTATGGCTACACCTTC. Translated: CASSDSTQGTYGYTF.

The chain couples TRBV30 to TRBJ2-7; D perhaps matches TRBD2 (6 bases). This CDR3 contains 16 residues. Between the trimmed V and J ends, which lost 3 bases and 1 base, there was a span of 19 bases. From germline, CDR1 is GTSNPN and CDR2 SVGIG (reference sequence). The CDR3 DNA reads TGTGCCTGGAGCGATCGATTCGGGGGTATATCCTACGAGCAGTACTTC. As protein: CAWSDRFGGISYEQYF.

The chain links TRBV5-5 to TRBJ2-3; maybe TRBD2 (7 bases). Between the trimmed V and J ends, which lost 0 bases and 4 bases, there was a span of 9 bases. In germline, CDR1 is SGHKS, CDR2 YYEKEE (reference sequence). The CDR3 contains 14 residues. The CDR3 DNA reads TGTGCCAGCAGCTTGGCGGGGGGCCCAGATACGCAGTATTTT. Protein: CASSLAGGPDTQYF.

V gene TRBV9 combines with J gene TRBJ2-2, with a tentative D call TRBD1 (5 bases). V lost 6 bases to trimming and J lost 1 base, with 16 bases between them. Per the germline V gene, CDR1 is SGDLS and CDR2 is YYNGEE. This CDR3 is built from 16 residues. CDR3 DNA: TGTGCCAGCACCCCCTCGGTGGGGCGGAACACCGGGGAGCTGTTTTTT. Protein: CASTPSVGRNTGELFF. The complete variable domain, with remaining parts taken from reference TRBV9 and TRBJ2-2, reads DSGVTQTPKHLITATGQRVTLRCSPRSGDLSVYWYQQSLDQGLQFLIQYYNGEERAKGNILERFSAQQFPDLHSELNLSSLELGDSALYFCASTPSVGRNTGELFFGEGSRLTVL.

This chain's CDR3 is CASSLALAVGETQYF. In nucleotides, the CDR3 is TGCGCCAGCAGCTTGGCCCTAGCTGTGGGGGAGACCCAGTACTTC. The V gene is TRBV5-1, the J gene TRBJ2-5; TRBD2 is a possible D gene (5 bases). Per the germline V gene, CDR1 is SGHRS and CDR2 is YFSETQ. Trimming pared 0 bases from V and 5 bases from J, leaving 14 bases between. This CDR3 spans 15 amino acids.

The J gene is TRBJ2-3, the V gene TRBV18, with TRBD1 matching 8 bases. CDR3 length: 15 residues. Unmatched junction bases numbered 6, after V lost 2 bases and J lost 5 bases. The germline CDR1 and CDR2 sequences are KGHSH and LQKENI. CDR3 sequence: CASSPRTGKVDTQYF. CDR3 DNA sequence: TGTGCCAGCTCACCAAGGACAGGGAAAGTAGATACGCAGTATTTT. Filled out from reference TRBV18 and TRBJ2-3, the complete variable domain reads NAGVMQNPRHLVRRRGQEARLRCSPMKGHSHVYWYRQLPEEGLKFMVYLQKENIIDESGMPKERFSAEFPKEGPSILRIQQVVRGDSAAYFCASSPRTGKVDTQYFGPGTRLTVL.

This clone was recorded a few times. The chain employs TRBV11-2 and TRBJ2-1; 10 bases align to TRBD2. CDR1 and CDR2 from the germline V gene are SGHAT and FQNNGV. Trimming removed 5 bases from V and 3 bases from J; junction bases left unmatched: 7. The CDR3 is 16 residues long. CDR3 amino acids: CASSLRPSGGYNEQFF. CDR3 sequence (DNA): TGTGCCAGCAGCCTCCGACCTAGCGGGGGCTACAATGAGCAGTTCTTC.

V and J are TRBV6-6 and TRBJ1-2, with 7 bases that match TRBD1. This CDR3 has 15 amino acids. V was pared by 1 base and J by 4 bases, with 6 bases of the junction left unmatched. Germline V gene data show CDR1 as MNHNY and CDR2 as SVGAGI (reference sequence). The CDR3 reads CASSYYPRDSYGYTF. In nucleotides, the CDR3 is TGTGCCAGCAGTTACTACCCCCGGGACAGCTATGGCTACACCTTC.

The rearrangement uses TRBV25-1 and TRBJ1-2; a possible D gene is TRBD1 (6 bases). The germline gives CDR1 MGHDK, CDR2 SYGVNS. The CDR3 runs to 15 residues. V dropped 3 bases and J dropped 4 bases, with 15 bases sitting between them. The CDR3 DNA is TGTGCCAGCAGTGATCCTGACAAGGGGGTCTATGGCTACACCTTC. This sequence encodes CASSDPDKGVYGYTF.

V gene TRBV19 combines with J gene TRBJ1-2; 9 bases match TRBD1. CDR3 length: 13 amino acids. Trimming removed 4 bases from V and 5 bases from J; junction bases left unmatched: 2. Germline CDR1 is LNHDA and CDR2 is SQIVND (reference sequence). The CDR3 sequence: CASSRTGEYGYTF. CDR3 nucleotides: TGTGCCAGTAGTAGGACAGGGGAGTATGGCTACACCTTC.

The V call is TRBV5-1, the J call TRBJ1-5; D not resolved. The ends were cut back, 1 base at V and 4 bases at J, with 6 bases in the middle. Germline CDR1 and CDR2: SGHRS and YFSETQ. The CDR3 contains 13 residues. Here the CDR3 reads CASSLTVNQPQHF. As DNA, the CDR3 is TGCGCCAGCAGCTTGACAGTTAATCAGCCCCAGCATTTT.

This chain connects TRBV6-5 to TRBJ2-3; D gene ambiguous. CDR1 is MNHEY and CDR2 is SVGAGI in the germline V gene. The CDR3 has 13 residues. V gave up 8 bases and J gave up 1 base, with 10 bases separating them. The CDR3 DNA reads as TGTGCCAGCCCCCCCCCGGGCACAGATACGCAGTATTTT. This sequence encodes CASPPPGTDTQYF.

This chain uses TRBV18 with TRBJ1-1; unclear D gene. V lost 1 base and J 7 bases, leaving 19 bases between the germline ends. The CDR3 runs to 16 residues. Germline-derived CDR1 and CDR2 are KGHSH and LQKENI. This chain's CDR3 is CASSPREIGVGGEAFF. In DNA, the CDR3 is TGTGCCAGCTCACCACGGGAGATCGGGGTGGGTGGTGAAGCTTTCTTT.

To note about this clone: One end of the junction does not line up with germline, which may come from a read error. CDR3 DNA: TGTGCCAGCAGGGAAGAGTTTGAGGGCTACACCTTC. This sequence encodes CASREEFEGYTF. The chain is built from TRBV2 and TRBJ1-2; D is uncertain. The CDR3 runs to 12 residues. Germline V gene lookup returns CDR1 SNHLY and CDR2 FYNNEI.